Each of the 13 T cell receptor beta chains below was sequenced from the same sample in a study of CD8 T cells in Susac syndrome. Reverse transcription used about 0.45 to 1 ug RNA and random hexamers. TCRdb ran MiXCR on the immunoSEQ multiplex PCR reads and lists one entry per CDR3 protein. The table has around 170,000 distinct CDR3 sequences, 92% seen once. Sequencing input: CD4+ T cells from PBMCs. The receptors originated from a human donor in good health.

This clonotype was detected only a few times. The chain employs TRBV5-1 and TRBJ2-7; D call uncertain. The CDR3 contains 11 residues. Germline CDR1 SGHRS, CDR2 YFSETQ. The V gene lost 0 bases and the J gene lost 6 bases, with 4 bases spanning the gap. This chain's CDR3 is CASSLESEQYF. CDR3 DNA: TGCGCCAGCAGCTTGGAAAGCGAGCAGTACTTC.

This sequence joins TRBV20-1 and TRBJ2-7; 10 bases map to TRBD2. CDR3 size: 14 residues. V shed 3 bases, J shed 4 bases, and the junction held 6 bases outside the gene matches. Germline assignment: CDR1 DFQATT and CDR2 SNEGSKA (reference sequence). CDR3: CSASVPSGSYEQYF. As DNA, the CDR3 is TGCAGTGCTAGTGTACCTAGCGGGAGTTACGAGCAGTACTTC.

This chain links TRBV13 with TRBJ1-2; TRBD1 matches at 9 bases. This CDR3 is built from 15 residues. Germline CDR1 PRHDT, CDR2 FYEKMQ (reference sequence). The V and J ends lost 2 bases and 4 bases, in that order; junction bases with no gene match: 5. The CDR3 nucleotides are TGTGCCAGCAGCTTAAGACAGGGGGGGACCTATGGCTACACCTTC. Its protein product is CASSLRQGGTYGYTF. Filled out from reference TRBV13 and TRBJ1-2, the complete variable domain reads AAGVIQSPRHLIKEKRETATLKCYPIPRHDTVYWYQQGPGQDPQFLISFYEKMQSDKGSIPDRFSAQQFSDYHSELNMSSLELGDSALYFCASSLRQGGTYGYTFGSGTRLTVV.

The chain has TRBV12-3 or TRBV12-4 and TRBJ2-1; D is perhaps TRBD2 (6 bases). This CDR3 contains 17 residues. V was clipped by 0 bases and J by 4 bases, with 16 bases between them. CDR3 in amino acids: CASSLALGGGLYNEQFF. The DNA of the CDR3 is TGTGCCAGCAGTTTAGCCCTCGGGGGAGGCCTATACAATGAGCAGTTCTTC.

The rearrangement links TRBV14 to TRBJ1-1; maybe TRBD1 (5 bases). The CDR3 consists of 14 residues. V lost 7 bases and J 0 bases, leaving 12 bases between the germline ends. In germline, CDR1 is SGHDN, CDR2 FVKESK. For the CDR3, the DNA is TGTGCCAGCAACCGGGGCAATATGAACACTGAAGCTTTCTTT. It specifies CASNRGNMNTEAFF. Full variable domain (rest looked up from reference TRBV14 and TRBJ1-1): EAGVTQFPSHSVIEKGQTVTLRCDPISGHDNLYWYRRVMGKEIKFLLHFVKESKQDESGMPNNRFLAERTGGTYSTLKVQPAELEDSGVYFCASNRGNMNTEAFFGQGTRLTVV.

The gene calls are TRBV28 and TRBJ1-1; 7 bases are shared with TRBD1. Germline lookup yields CDR1 MDHEN and CDR2 SYDVKM. This CDR3 has 14 amino acids. The J segment lost 6 bases and the V segment lost 6 bases, leaving 10 bases of the junction unmatched. The CDR3 spells CASSSTGKFAEAFF. The CDR3 nucleotides read TGTGCCAGCAGCTCGACAGGGAAGTTCGCTGAAGCTTTCTTT.

This rearrangement joins TRBV20-1 to TRBJ1-6; the D is unclear. This CDR3 contains 13 residues. Per germline, CDR1 DFQATT and CDR2 SNEGSKA (reference sequence). V lost 6 bases, J lost 7 bases, and 13 bases lay in between. CDR3 protein: CSALGGGNSPLHF. The CDR3 coding sequence is TGCAGTGCCCTGGGAGGTGGGAATTCACCCCTCCACTTT.

Here the CDR3 reads CASSQFAGNTEAFF. The CDR3 DNA reads as TGTGCCAGCAGCCAATTTGCAGGGAACACTGAAGCTTTCTTT. V gene TRBV16 combines with J gene TRBJ1-1; D is ambiguous. CDR3 length: 14 residues. V was trimmed by 1 base and J by 1 base, leaving 7 bases between them. CDR1 and CDR2 from the germline V gene are KGHSY and FQNENV. Drawing the rest from reference TRBV16 and TRBJ1-1, the complete variable domain is GEEVAQTPKHLVRGEGQKAKLYCAPIKGHSYVFWYQQVLKNEFKFLISFQNENVFDETGMPKERFSAKCLPNSPCSLEIQATKLEDSAVYFCASSQFAGNTEAFFGQGTRLTVV.

The gene calls are TRBV11-2 and TRBJ2-1; 9 bases match TRBD2. CDR3 length: 14 amino acids. After removal of 4 bases from V and 4 bases from J, the junction contained 2 bases not matched to a gene. Germline values: CDR1 SGHAT, CDR2 FQNNGV. The CDR3 protein is CASSSREGYNEQFF. The CDR3, as DNA: TGTGCCAGCAGCTCGCGGGAGGGTTACAATGAGCAGTTCTTC.

This clonotype is a singleton in its sample. The chain is built from TRBV2 and TRBJ2-2, with 7 bases aligning to TRBD1. CDR1 SNHLY and CDR2 FYNNEI come from the germline V gene. Losses at the gene ends were 5 bases for V and 0 bases for J; bases not matched to a gene: 6. This CDR3 region has 16 residues. CDR3 loop: CASSLSGQANTGELFF. Written as DNA, the CDR3 is TGTGCCAGCAGTCTATCCGGACAGGCGAACACCGGGGAGCTGTTTTTT.

The rearrangement links TRBV5-1 to TRBJ2-5; D uncertain. Trimming took 6 bases from V and 4 from J, leaving 13 bases between them. CDR3 length: 13 residues. CDR1 is SGHRS and CDR2 is YFSETQ in the germline V gene. The CDR3 region is CASIEGNGETQYF. DNA for the CDR3: TGCGCCAGCATAGAAGGAAACGGAGAGACCCAGTACTTC.

The chain links TRBV20-1 to TRBJ1-5, with D possibly TRBD1 on 5 matching bases. The CDR3 spans 13 residues. The V gene's germline CDR1 is DFQATT and CDR2 SNEGSKA (reference sequence). V was pared by 5 bases and J by 4 bases, with 12 bases between. CDR3 loop: CSAYGTENQPQHF. In nucleotides, the CDR3 is TGCAGTGCTTATGGGACGGAAAATCAGCCCCAGCATTTT.

The chain employs TRBV3-1 and TRBJ2-5; D unclear. This CDR3 contains 14 residues. Trimming cost V 2 bases and J 4 bases, with 11 bases left between them. Germline V gene sequence: CDR1 LGHDT, CDR2 YNNKEL (reference sequence). The DNA for the CDR3 is TGTGCCAGCAGCCAAACCTCAGGAGTAGAGACCCAGTACTTC. It codes for CASSQTSGVETQYF.